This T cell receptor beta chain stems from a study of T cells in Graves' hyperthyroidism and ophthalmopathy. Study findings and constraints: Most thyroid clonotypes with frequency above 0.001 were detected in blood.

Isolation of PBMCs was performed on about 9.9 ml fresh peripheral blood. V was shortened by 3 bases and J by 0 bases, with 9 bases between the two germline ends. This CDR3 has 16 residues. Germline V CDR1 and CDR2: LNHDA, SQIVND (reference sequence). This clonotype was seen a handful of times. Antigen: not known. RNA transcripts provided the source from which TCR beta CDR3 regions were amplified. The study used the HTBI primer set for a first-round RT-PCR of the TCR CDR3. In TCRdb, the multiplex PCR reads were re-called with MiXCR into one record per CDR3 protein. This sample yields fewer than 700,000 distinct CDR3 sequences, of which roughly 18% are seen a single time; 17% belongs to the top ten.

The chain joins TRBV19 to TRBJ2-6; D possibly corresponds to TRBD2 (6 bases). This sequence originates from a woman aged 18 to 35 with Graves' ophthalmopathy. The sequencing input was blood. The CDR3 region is CASSMAGFSGANVLTF. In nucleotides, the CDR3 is TGTGCCAGTAGTATGGCGGGGTTCTCTGGGGCCAACGTCCTGACTTTC.